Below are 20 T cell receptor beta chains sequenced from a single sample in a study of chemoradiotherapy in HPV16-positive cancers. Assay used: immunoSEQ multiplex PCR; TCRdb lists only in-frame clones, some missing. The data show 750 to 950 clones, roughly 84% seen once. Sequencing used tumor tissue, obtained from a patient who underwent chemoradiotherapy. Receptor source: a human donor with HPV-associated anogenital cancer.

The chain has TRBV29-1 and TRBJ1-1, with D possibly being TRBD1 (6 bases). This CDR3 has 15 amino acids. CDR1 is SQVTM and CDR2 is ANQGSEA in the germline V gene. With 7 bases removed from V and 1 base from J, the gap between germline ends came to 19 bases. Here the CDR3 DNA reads TGCAGCGCTAAGGGAGGATTACAGGGGAACACTGAAGCTTTCTTT. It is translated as CSAKGGLQGNTEAFF.

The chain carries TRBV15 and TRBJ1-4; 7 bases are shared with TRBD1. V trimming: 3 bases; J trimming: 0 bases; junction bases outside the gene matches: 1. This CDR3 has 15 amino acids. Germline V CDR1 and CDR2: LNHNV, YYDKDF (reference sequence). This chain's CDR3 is CATSRTGTTNEKLFF. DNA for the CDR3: TGTGCCACCAGCAGGACAGGGACAACTAATGAAAAACTGTTTTTT.

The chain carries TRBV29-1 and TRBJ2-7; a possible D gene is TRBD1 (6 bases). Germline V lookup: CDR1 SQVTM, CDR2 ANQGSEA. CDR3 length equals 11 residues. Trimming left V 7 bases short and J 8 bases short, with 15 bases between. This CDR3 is CSGEVGHQQYF. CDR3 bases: TGCAGCGGTGAGGTGGGACACCAGCAGTACTTC.

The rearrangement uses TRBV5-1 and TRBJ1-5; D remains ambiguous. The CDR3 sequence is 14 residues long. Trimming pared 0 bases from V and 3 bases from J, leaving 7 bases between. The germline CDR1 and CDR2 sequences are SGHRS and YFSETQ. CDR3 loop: CASSLEGYNQPQHF. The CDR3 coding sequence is TGCGCCAGCAGCTTGGAGGGTTACAATCAGCCCCAGCATTTT.

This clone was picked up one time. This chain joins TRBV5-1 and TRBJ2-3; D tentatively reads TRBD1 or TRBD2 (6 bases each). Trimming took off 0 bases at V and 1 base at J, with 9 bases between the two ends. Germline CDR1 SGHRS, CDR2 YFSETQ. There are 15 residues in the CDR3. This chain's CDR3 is CASSLAGARTDTQYF. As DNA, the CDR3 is TGCGCCAGCAGCTTGGCGGGGGCCCGCACAGATACGCAGTATTTT.

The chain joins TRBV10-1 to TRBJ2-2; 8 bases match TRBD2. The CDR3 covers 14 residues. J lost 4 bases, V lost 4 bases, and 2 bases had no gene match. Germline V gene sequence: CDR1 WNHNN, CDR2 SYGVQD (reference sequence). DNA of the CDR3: TGCGCCAGCAGTGCGGGGGGGCCCACCGGGGAGCTGTTTTTT. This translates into CASSAGGPTGELFF.

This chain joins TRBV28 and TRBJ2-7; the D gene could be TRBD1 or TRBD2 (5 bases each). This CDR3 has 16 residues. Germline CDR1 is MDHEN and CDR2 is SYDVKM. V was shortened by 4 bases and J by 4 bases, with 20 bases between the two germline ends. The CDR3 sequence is CASSSKPPGRTYEQYF. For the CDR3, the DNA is TGTGCCAGCAGTTCCAAACCGCCGGGACGGACGTACGAGCAGTACTTC.

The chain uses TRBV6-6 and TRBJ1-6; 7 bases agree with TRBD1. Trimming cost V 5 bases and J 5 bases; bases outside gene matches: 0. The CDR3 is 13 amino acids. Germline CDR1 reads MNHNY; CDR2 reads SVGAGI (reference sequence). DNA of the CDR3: TGTGCCAGCAGTGACAGGGATAATTCACCCCTCCACTTT. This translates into CASSDRDNSPLHF.

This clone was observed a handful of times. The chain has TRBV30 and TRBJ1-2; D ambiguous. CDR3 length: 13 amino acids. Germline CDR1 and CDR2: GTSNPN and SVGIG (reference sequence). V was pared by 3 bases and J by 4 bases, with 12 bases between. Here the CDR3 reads CAWSDFDAYGYTF. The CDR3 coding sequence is TGTGCCTGGAGCGACTTCGACGCCTATGGCTACACCTTC.

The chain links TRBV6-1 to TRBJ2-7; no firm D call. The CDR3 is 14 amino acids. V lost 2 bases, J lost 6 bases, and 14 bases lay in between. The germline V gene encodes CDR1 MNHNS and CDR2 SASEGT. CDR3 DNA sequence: TGTGCCAGCAGTGAAAAGTACGCCCCGGGCGAGCAGTACTTC. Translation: CASSEKYAPGEQYF.

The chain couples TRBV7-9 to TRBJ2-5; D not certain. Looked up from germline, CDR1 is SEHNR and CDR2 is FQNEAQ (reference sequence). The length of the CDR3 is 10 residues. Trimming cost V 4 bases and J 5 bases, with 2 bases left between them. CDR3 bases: TGTGCCAGCAGCTCCGAGACCCAGTACTTC. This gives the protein CASSSETQYF. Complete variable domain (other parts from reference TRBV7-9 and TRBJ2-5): DTGVSQNPRHKITKRGQNVTFRCDPISEHNRLYWYRQTLGQGPEFLTYFQNEAQLEKSRLLSDRFSAERPKGSFSTLEIQRTEQGDSAMYLCASSSETQYFGPGTRLLVL.

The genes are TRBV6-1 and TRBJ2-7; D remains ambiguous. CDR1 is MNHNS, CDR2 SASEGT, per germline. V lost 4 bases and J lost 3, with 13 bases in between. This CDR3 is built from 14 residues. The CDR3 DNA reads TGTGCCAGCAGTGGGTGGGTTTCAGACTACGAGCAGTACTTC. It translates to CASSGWVSDYEQYF.

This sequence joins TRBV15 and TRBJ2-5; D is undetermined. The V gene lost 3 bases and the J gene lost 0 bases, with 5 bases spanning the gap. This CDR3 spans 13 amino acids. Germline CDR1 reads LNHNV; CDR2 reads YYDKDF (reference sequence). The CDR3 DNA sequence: TGTGCCACCAGCAGGCCAGACCAAGAGACCCAGTACTTC. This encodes CATSRPDQETQYF.

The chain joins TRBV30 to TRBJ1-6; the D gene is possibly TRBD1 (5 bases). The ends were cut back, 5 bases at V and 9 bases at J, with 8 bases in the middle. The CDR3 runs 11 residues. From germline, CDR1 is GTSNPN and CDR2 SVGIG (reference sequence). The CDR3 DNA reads TGTGCCTGGGGGCAGGGTTCACCCCTCCACTTT. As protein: CAWGQGSPLHF. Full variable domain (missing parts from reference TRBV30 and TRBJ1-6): SQTIHQWPATLVQPVGSPLSLECTVEGTSNPNLYWYRQAAGRGLQLLFYSVGIGQISSEVPQNLSASRPQDRQFILSSKKLLLSDSGFYLCAWGQGSPLHFGNGTRLTVT.

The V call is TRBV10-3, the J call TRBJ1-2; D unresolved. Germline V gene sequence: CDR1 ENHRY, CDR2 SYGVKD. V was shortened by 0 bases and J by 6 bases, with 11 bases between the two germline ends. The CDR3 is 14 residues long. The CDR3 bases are TGTGCCATCAGTGAGTCTGAGGCGGGAGATGGCTACACCTTC. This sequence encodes CAISESEAGDGYTF.

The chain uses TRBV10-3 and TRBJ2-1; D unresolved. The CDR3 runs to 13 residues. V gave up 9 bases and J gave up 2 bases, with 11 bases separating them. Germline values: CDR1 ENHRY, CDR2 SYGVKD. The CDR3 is CAMRSPPYNEQFF. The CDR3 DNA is TGTGCCATGCGGAGCCCCCCCTACAATGAGCAGTTCTTC.

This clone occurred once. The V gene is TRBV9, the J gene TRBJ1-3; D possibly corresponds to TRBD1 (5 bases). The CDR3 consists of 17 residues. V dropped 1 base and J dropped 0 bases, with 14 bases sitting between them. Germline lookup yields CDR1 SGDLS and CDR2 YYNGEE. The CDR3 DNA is TGTGCCAGCAGCGTAAGGGGTGCAGAGAGCTCTGGAAACACCATATATTTT. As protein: CASSVRGAESSGNTIYF.

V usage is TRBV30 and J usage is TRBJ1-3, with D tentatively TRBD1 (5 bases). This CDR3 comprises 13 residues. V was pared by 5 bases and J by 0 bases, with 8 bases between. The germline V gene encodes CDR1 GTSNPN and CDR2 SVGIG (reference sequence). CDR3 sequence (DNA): TGTGCCTGGGCAGGGCTCTCTGGAAACACCATATATTTT. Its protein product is CAWAGLSGNTIYF.

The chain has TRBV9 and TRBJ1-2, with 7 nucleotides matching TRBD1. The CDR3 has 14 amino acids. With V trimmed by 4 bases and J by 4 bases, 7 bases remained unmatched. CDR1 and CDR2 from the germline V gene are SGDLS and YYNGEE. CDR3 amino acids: CASSPMGQSYGYTF. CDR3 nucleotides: TGTGCCAGCAGCCCTATGGGACAGTCCTATGGCTACACCTTC. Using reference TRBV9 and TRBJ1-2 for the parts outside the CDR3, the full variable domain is DSGVTQTPKHLITATGQRVTLRCSPRSGDLSVYWYQQSLDQGLQFLIQYYNGEERAKGNILERFSAQQFPDLHSELNLSSLELGDSALYFCASSPMGQSYGYTFGSGTRLTVV.

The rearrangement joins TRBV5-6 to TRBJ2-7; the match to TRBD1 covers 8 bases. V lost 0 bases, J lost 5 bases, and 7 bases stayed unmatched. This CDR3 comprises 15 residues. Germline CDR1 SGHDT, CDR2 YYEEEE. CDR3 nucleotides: TGTGCCAGCAGCTTGGGGACAGGGAAGAGAAACGAGCAGTACTTC. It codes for CASSLGTGKRNEQYF.